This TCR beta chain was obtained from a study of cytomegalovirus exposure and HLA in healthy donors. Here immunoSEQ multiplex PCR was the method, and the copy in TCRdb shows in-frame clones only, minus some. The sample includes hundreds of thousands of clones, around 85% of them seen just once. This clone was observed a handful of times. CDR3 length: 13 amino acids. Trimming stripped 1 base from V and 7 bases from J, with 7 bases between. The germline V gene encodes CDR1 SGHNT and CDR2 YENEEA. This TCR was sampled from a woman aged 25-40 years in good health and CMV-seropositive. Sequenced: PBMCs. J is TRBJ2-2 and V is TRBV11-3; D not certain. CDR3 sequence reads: CASSLVIYGELFF. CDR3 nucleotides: TGTGCCAGCAGCTTAGTAATTTACGGGGAGCTGTTTTTT.